Sequencing of this T cell receptor (beta chain) was carried out in a study of shared clonotypes between healthy human individuals. The protocol was immunoSEQ multiplex PCR, while the TCRdb copy is restricted to in-frame clones and leaves out a portion. This table holds about 490,000 clones, approximately 78% found once. Germline V lookup: CDR1 MDHEN, CDR2 SYDVKM. The V and J ends lost 7 bases and 1 base respectively, with 16 bases between them. The CDR3 covers 15 residues. The sequenced sample consisted of PBMCs. The rearrangement links TRBV28 to TRBJ1-2; D perhaps matches TRBD1 (6 bases). This clonotype was sampled from a woman between 40 and 55 years old in good health. Some clones in this sample may be carry-over from other donors' samples. This CDR3 is CASTPDRAFNYGYTF. In DNA, the CDR3 is TGTGCCAGCACTCCGGACAGAGCTTTTAACTATGGCTACACCTTC.